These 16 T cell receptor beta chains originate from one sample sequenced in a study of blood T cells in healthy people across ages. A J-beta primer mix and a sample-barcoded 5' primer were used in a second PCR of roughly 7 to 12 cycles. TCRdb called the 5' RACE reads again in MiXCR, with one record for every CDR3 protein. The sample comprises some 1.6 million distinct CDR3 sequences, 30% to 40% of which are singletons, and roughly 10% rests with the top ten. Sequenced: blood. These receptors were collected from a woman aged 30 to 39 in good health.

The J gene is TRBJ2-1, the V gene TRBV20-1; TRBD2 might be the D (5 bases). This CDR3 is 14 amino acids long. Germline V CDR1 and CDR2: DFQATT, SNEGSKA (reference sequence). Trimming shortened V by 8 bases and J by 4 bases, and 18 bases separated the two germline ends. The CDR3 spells CSIERQPPYNEQFF. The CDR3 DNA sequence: TGCAGTATCGAGCGGCAGCCGCCTTACAATGAGCAGTTCTTC.

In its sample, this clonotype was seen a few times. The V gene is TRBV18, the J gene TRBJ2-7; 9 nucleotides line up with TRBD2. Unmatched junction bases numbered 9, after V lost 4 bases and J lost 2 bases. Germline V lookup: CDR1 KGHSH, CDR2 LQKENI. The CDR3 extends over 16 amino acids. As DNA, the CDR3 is TGTGCCAGCTCACTAGGTGCCAGCGGGGGGACCTACGAGCAGTACTTC. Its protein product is CASSLGASGGTYEQYF.

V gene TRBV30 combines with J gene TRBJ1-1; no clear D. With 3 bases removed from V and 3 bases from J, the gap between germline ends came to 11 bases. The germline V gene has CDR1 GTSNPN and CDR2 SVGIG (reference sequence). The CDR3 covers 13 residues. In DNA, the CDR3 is TGTGCCTGGAGGAAAAGGGCGTACACTGAAGCTTTCTTT. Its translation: CAWRKRAYTEAFF.

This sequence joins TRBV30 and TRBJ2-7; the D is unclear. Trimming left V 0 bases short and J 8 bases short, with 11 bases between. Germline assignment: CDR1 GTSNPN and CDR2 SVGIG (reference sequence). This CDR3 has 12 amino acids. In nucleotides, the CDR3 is TGTGCCTGGAGTGTGAGAGACGTTAAGCAGTACTTC. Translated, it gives CAWSVRDVKQYF. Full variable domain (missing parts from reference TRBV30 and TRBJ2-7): SQTIHQWPATLVQPVGSPLSLECTVEGTSNPNLYWYRQAAGRGLQLLFYSVGIGQISSEVPQNLSASRPQDRQFILSSKKLLLSDSGFYLCAWSVRDVKQYFGPGTRLTVT.

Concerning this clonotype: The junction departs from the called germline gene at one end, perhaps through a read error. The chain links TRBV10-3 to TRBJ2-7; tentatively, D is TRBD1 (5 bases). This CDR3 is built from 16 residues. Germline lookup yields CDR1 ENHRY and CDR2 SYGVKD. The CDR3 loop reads CAISDGWGRSSYKQYF. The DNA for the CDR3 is TGTGCCATCAGTGATGGGTGGGGCAGGAGCTCCTACAAGCAGTACTTC.

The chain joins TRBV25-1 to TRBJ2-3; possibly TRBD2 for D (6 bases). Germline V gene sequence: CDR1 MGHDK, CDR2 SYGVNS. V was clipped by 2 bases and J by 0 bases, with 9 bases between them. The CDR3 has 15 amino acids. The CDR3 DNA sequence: TGTGCCAGCAGTGAAGGAGGGACTAGCACAGATACGCAGTATTTT. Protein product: CASSEGGTSTDTQYF.

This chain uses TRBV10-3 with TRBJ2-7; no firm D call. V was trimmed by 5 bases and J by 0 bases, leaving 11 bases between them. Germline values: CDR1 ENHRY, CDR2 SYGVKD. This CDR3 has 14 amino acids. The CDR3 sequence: CAISQLQSSYEQYF. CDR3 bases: TGTGCCATCAGTCAACTACAGAGCTCCTACGAGCAGTACTTC.

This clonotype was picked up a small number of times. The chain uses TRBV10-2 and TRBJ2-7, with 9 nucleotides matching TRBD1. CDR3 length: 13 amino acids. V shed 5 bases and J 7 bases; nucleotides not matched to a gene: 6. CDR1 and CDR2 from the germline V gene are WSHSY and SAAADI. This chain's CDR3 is CASSSYRGQEQYF. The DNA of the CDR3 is TGCGCCAGCAGTTCTTACAGGGGGCAAGAGCAGTACTTC.

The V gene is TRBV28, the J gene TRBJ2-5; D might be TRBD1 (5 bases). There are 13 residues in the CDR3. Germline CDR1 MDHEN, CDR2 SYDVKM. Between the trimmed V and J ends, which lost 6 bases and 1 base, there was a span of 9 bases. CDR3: CASRLQAQETQYF. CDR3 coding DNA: TGTGCCAGCAGGTTACAGGCCCAAGAGACCCAGTACTTC.

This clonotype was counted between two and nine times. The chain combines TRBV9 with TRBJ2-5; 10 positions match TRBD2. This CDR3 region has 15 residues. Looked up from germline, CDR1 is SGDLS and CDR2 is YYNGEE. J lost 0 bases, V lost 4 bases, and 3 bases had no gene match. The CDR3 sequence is CASSFSGRNQETQYF. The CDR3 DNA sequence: TGTGCCAGCAGCTTTAGCGGGAGGAACCAAGAGACCCAGTACTTC.

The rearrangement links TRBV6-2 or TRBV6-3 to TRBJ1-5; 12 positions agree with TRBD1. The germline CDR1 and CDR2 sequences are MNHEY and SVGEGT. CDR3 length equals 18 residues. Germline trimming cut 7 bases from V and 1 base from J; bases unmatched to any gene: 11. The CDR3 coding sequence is TGTGCCAGCACCAGGGGGACAGGGGGCGACAGGAGCAATCAGCCCCAGCATTTT. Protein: CASTRGTGGDRSNQPQHF.

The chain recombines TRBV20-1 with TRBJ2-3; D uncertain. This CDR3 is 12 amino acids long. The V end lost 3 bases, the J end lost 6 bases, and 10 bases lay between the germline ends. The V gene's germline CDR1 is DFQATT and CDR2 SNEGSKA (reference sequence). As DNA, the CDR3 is TGCAGTGCTAGTTCCACAAGGGATACGCAGTATTTT. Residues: CSASSTRDTQYF.

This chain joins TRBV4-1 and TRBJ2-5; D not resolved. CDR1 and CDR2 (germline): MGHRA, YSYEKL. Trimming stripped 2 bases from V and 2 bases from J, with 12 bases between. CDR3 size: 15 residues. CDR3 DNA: TGCGCCAGCAGCCAAACAGATTACGGGCAAGAGACCCAGTACTTC. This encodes CASSQTDYGQETQYF.

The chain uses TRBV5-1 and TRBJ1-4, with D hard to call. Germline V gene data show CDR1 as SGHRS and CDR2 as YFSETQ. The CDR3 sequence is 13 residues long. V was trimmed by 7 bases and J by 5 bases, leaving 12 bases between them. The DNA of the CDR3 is TGCGCCAGCTCGTGGACCGCCAATGAAAAACTGTTTTTT. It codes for CASSWTANEKLFF.

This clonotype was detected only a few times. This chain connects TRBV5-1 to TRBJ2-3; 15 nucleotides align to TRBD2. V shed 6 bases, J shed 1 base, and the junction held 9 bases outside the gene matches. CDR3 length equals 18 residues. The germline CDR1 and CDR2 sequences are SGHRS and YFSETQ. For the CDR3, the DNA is TGCGCCAGCAAAACTGGACTAGCGGGGGGGCATCGCACAGATACGCAGTATTTT. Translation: CASKTGLAGGHRTDTQYF.

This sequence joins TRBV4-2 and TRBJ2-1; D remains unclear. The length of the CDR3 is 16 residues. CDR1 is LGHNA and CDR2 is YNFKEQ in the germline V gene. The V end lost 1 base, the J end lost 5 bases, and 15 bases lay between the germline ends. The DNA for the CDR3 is TGTGCCAGCAGCCAAGGTTGGGGTGGGTCTGACAATGAGCAGTTCTTC. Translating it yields CASSQGWGGSDNEQFF.